This T cell receptor beta chain was captured in a study of a mutant IDH1 vaccine in newly diagnosed glioma. Data came from immunoSEQ multiplex PCR; TCRdb stores just in-frame clones and leaves some out. In the table there are around 53,000 clones, around nine tenths of which are singletons. The CDR3 has 16 residues. J lost 7 bases, V lost 5 bases, and 10 bases had no gene match. Germline V gives CDR1 LNHDA, CDR2 SQIVND (reference sequence). Time point indicated: week 11, during vaccination. Vaccination used 300 ug of mutant IDH1 20-mer peptide per dose, with topical imiquimod. This clone was counted a single time. Antigen: not known.

The sequence came from a man aged 45 to 65 with glioma. This sample comprised PBMCs, obtained from a glioma patient whose treatment included an IDH1 peptide vaccine. The chain is built from TRBV19 and TRBJ1-6; 8 positions match TRBD1. In DNA form, the CDR3 reads TGTGCCAGTAGTCCCGACAGGGGTTTAGGGAATTCACCCCTCCACTTT. Translated: CASSPDRGLGNSPLHF.